The 17 T cell receptor beta chains in this list originate from one sample, sequenced in a study of blood T cell repertoires in COVID-19. The data were produced by immunoSEQ multiplex PCR, yet TCRdb's version contains in-frame clones alone and is incomplete. The sample lists about 270,000 clones, around nine tenths occurring once. The sequenced material came from peripheral blood. All receptors come from a man aged 40-50 years with active or convalescent COVID-19.

This chain joins TRBV6-5 and TRBJ1-1, with a possible D match to TRBD1 (6 bases). V lost 0 bases, J lost 5 bases, and 10 bases lay in between. The CDR3 covers 14 residues. Germline CDR1 is MNHEY and CDR2 is SVGAGI. This chain's CDR3 is CASSYSRGRTEAFF. The CDR3 DNA reads TGTGCCAGCAGTTACTCCAGGGGAAGGACTGAAGCTTTCTTT.

The J gene is TRBJ2-7, the V gene TRBV9; 12 positions agree with TRBD1. Trimming cost V 6 bases and J 4 bases; bases outside gene matches: 5. The CDR3 length is 14 residues. Looked up from germline, CDR1 is SGDLS and CDR2 is YYNGEE. The CDR3 loop is CASNPGQGAYEQYF. DNA for the CDR3: TGTGCCAGCAATCCGGGACAGGGGGCTTACGAGCAGTACTTC.

The chain couples TRBV18 to TRBJ2-2, with TRBD1 matching over 8 bases. The CDR3 has 15 amino acids. V was pared by 6 bases and J by 1 base, with 4 bases of the junction left unmatched. The germline CDR1 and CDR2 sequences are KGHSH and LQKENI. This chain's CDR3 is CASSQDRGNTGELFF. In nucleotides, the CDR3 is TGTGCCAGCTCGCAAGACAGGGGGAACACCGGGGAGCTGTTTTTT.

The chain links TRBV28 to TRBJ1-5, with no clear D. Germline-derived CDR1 and CDR2 are MDHEN and SYDVKM. V was clipped by 5 bases and J by 3 bases, with 8 bases between them. The CDR3 covers 13 residues. CDR3 sequence (DNA): TGTGCCAGCAGTCCTTGGGCCAATCAGCCCCAGCATTTT. Its translation: CASSPWANQPQHF.

V and J are TRBV13 and TRBJ2-7, with a possible D match to TRBD1 (6 bases). CDR3 size: 15 residues. Trimming pared 4 bases from V and 0 bases from J, leaving 13 bases between. Per germline, CDR1 PRHDT and CDR2 FYEKMQ (reference sequence). The CDR3 coding sequence is TGTGCCAGCAGCTCCAAATGGGACACCTCCTACGAGCAGTACTTC. It yields the protein CASSSKWDTSYEQYF.

This chain joins TRBV11-2 and TRBJ2-5, with 9 bases lining up with TRBD2. Per germline, CDR1 SGHAT and CDR2 FQNNGV. The CDR3 extends over 16 amino acids. J lost 2 bases, V lost 3 bases, and 7 bases had no gene match. The DNA of the CDR3 is TGTGCCAGCAGCTTTAGCGGGGGCGAAATTCAAGAGACCCAGTACTTC. Encoded protein: CASSFSGGEIQETQYF.

The rearrangement uses TRBV7-2 and TRBJ1-1; D is possibly TRBD1 (6 bases). V lost 6 bases and J 7 bases, leaving 18 bases between the germline ends. The V gene's germline CDR1 is SGHTA and CDR2 FQGNSA. This CDR3 spans 14 amino acids. The CDR3 protein is CASSPRVSRGEAFF. The DNA of the CDR3 is TGTGCCAGCAGTCCCCGTGTCTCCAGGGGTGAAGCTTTCTTT.

V is TRBV6-5 and J is TRBJ1-2, with 7 bases aligning to TRBD1. The CDR3 runs to 14 residues. Germline V CDR1 and CDR2: MNHEY, SVGAGI. J was trimmed by 5 bases and V by 6 bases; bases with no gene match: 9. The CDR3 DNA sequence: TGTGCCAGCAGAGCCGGGACAGAAGGATATGGCTACACCTTC. Its protein product is CASRAGTEGYGYTF.

Here the CDR3 reads CATSTQGDRNEQFF. The CDR3 DNA follows: TGTGCCACCTCTACCCAGGGGGATCGCAATGAGCAGTTCTTC. The chain combines TRBV28 with TRBJ2-1, with 7 bases lining up with TRBD1. Germline CDR1 MDHEN, CDR2 SYDVKM. Trimming took 10 bases from V and 6 from J; bases not matched to a gene: 12. This CDR3 has 14 amino acids.

The gene calls are TRBV14 and TRBJ1-1; maybe TRBD1 (5 bases). Looked up from germline, CDR1 is SGHDN and CDR2 is FVKESK. The CDR3 totals 16 residues. V gave up 0 bases and J gave up 0 bases, with 11 bases separating them. This chain's CDR3 is CASSQEVTDLNTEAFF. In DNA, the CDR3 is TGTGCCAGCAGCCAAGAAGTGACAGACCTGAACACTGAAGCTTTCTTT. Combining the CDR3 with reference TRBV14 and TRBJ1-1 gives the whole variable domain EAGVTQFPSHSVIEKGQTVTLRCDPISGHDNLYWYRRVMGKEIKFLLHFVKESKQDESGMPNNRFLAERTGGTYSTLKVQPAELEDSGVYFCASSQEVTDLNTEAFFGQGTRLTVV.

This clone has just a few counts. The chain employs TRBV27 and TRBJ1-6, with a tentative D call TRBD1 (6 bases). This CDR3 has 15 amino acids. Between the trimmed V and J ends, which lost 8 bases and 7 bases, there was a span of 18 bases. Germline V gene lookup returns CDR1 MNHEY and CDR2 SMNVEV (reference sequence). The DNA of the CDR3 is TGTGCCAGCGCTAGACCCCAGGGGCTCAATTCACCCCTCCACTTT. Residues: CASARPQGLNSPLHF.

This chain links TRBV5-5 with TRBJ1-5; 9 positions agree with TRBD1. V shed 4 bases, J shed 0 bases, and the junction held 8 bases outside the gene matches. The CDR3 loop spans 17 amino acids. Germline V gene data show CDR1 as SGHKS and CDR2 as YYEKEE (reference sequence). The CDR3 reads CASSGGTGSYSNQPQHF. As DNA, the CDR3 is TGTGCCAGCAGCGGCGGGACAGGGTCATATAGCAATCAGCCCCAGCATTTT.

This sequence joins TRBV9 and TRBJ1-6; D is ambiguous. CDR1 and CDR2 from the germline V gene are SGDLS and YYNGEE. The CDR3 spans 16 residues. Trimming pared 0 bases from V and 1 base from J, leaving 8 bases between. The CDR3 reads CASSVDAGSYNSPLHF. The CDR3 coding sequence is TGTGCCAGCAGCGTAGATGCGGGTTCCTATAATTCACCCCTCCACTTT.

This chain links TRBV7-8 with TRBJ2-6; 12 bases match TRBD1. Germline-derived CDR1 and CDR2 are SGHVS and FQNEAQ. J was trimmed by 4 bases and V by 4 bases; bases with no gene match: 14. The CDR3 totals 20 residues. The CDR3 sequence: CASSSIPPGQGAPGANVLTF. CDR3 nucleotide sequence: TGTGCCAGCAGCTCCATACCGCCGGGACAGGGGGCGCCGGGGGCCAACGTCCTGACTTTC.

CDR3 sequence: CASSVAGGNYNEQFF. The CDR3 DNA reads TGTGCCAGCAGCGTCGCGGGAGGAAACTACAATGAGCAGTTCTTC. V is TRBV9 and J is TRBJ2-1; 8 bases map to TRBD2. The CDR3 is 15 amino acids. Germline trimming cut 2 bases from V and 3 bases from J; bases unmatched to any gene: 4. CDR1 and CDR2 from the germline V gene are SGDLS and YYNGEE.

V is TRBV2 and J is TRBJ2-5, with 13 bases matching TRBD2. The CDR3 extends over 18 amino acids. With 5 bases clipped from V and 1 base from J, the junction kept 10 bases outside the gene matches. Germline CDR1 is SNHLY and CDR2 is FYNNEI. The CDR3 DNA reads as TGTGCCAGCAGTACCGATCTATGGACTAGCGGGGGCCAAGAGACCCAGTACTTC. Residues: CASSTDLWTSGGQETQYF.

V gene TRBV28 combines with J gene TRBJ2-1; D might be TRBD1 (5 bases). With 3 bases removed from V and 2 bases from J, the gap between germline ends came to 20 bases. Germline V gene lookup returns CDR1 MDHEN and CDR2 SYDVKM. The CDR3 has 18 residues. The CDR3 sequence: CASSFLRTTPETYNEQFF. The CDR3 DNA sequence: TGTGCCAGCAGTTTCCTCCGGACAACCCCAGAAACCTACAATGAGCAGTTCTTC.